This TCR beta chain was captured by sequencing in a study of blood T cells in healthy people across ages. This CDR3 has 18 amino acids. The V end lost 3 bases, the J end lost 5 bases, and 26 bases lay between the germline ends. For this clonotype: The antigen remains undetermined.

The donors, healthy Caucasians from Russia, were aged roughly 6 to 90. The use of a sample-barcoded 5' primer and a J-beta primer mix characterized a second PCR of roughly 6 to 12 cycles. TCRdb reprocessed the 5' RACE reads via MiXCR and lists one record per CDR3 protein. The sample lists over 1,200,000 distinct CDR3 sequences, approximately 59% occurring once. Study-wide points: Diversity of TCR beta per million T cells declined in a roughly linear way with age.

The sequence came from a man aged 18 to 30 in good health. The sequencing input was blood. The V gene is TRBV12-3 or TRBV12-4, the J gene TRBJ2-7; D is ambiguous. CDR3 nucleotide sequence: TGTGCCAGCAGTTTCCCCTCTGTGCCTCCCTCTTCATCGGACGAGCAGTACTTC. Translation gives CASSFPSVPPSSSDEQYF.